A selection of T cell receptor beta chains follows, all from one sample in a study of T cells after yellow fever vaccination. TCRdb redid the calling of the 5' RACE reads with MiXCR, one entry per CDR3 protein. The sample lists 400,000 or so distinct CDR3 sequences, about 19% occurring once. Sample: PBMCs, taken before the yellow fever booster vaccination. The source is a man aged 18 to 29 who received the YFV17D yellow fever vaccine. Each CDR3 is given with its conserved first and last residue. The D gene is left open where the match is weak. Some rows have no size entry. The others give once, few or many, or a class for an expanded clone.

V gene,D gene,clone size,J gene,CDR3 DNA,CDR3 protein
TRBV9,.,.,TRBJ2-3,TGTGCCAGCAGCGGTGGGGCGGCAGATACGCAGTATTTT,CASSGGAADTQYF
TRBV29-1,TRBD1,few,TRBJ1-3,TGCAGCTTTGGGACAGATGGAAACACCATATATTTT,CSFGTDGNTIYF
TRBV24-1,.,few,TRBJ2-2,TGTGCCACCCTGGACAGTAACACCGGGGAGCTGTTTTTT,CATLDSNTGELFF
TRBV6-5,TRBD1,.,TRBJ1-1,TGTGCCATAAACCAAGGACAGGGGAACACTGAAGCTTTCTTT,CAINQGQGNTEAFF
TRBV12-3/TRBV12-4,.,few,TRBJ1-6,TGTGCCAGCAGTCGACAGAATAATAATTCACCCCTCCACTTT,CASSRQNNNSPLHF
TRBV6-1,.,.,TRBJ2-3,TGTGCCAGCAGTGAAAGGTCCCTATACGGGGTCACAGATACGCAGTATTTT,CASSERSLYGVTDTQYF
TRBV15,TRBD1,.,TRBJ2-2,TGTGCCACCCAGGGGGCTTACACCGGGGAGCTGTTTTTT,CATQGAYTGELFF
TRBV12-3/TRBV12-4,TRBD1,few,TRBJ2-2,TGTGCCAGCAGTCCAGGGGGTTTGGCCGGGGAGCTGTTTTTT,CASSPGGLAGELFF
TRBV6-5,.,.,TRBJ1-2,TGTGCCAGCAGCTACGGTAGGGGAACCTATGGCTACACCTTC,CASSYGRGTYGYTF
TRBV27,.,.,TRBJ1-5,TGTGCCAGCAGTGCCCAAAGACACGGACAGAAAACAAATCAGCCCCAGCATTTT,CASSAQRHGQKTNQPQHF
TRBV7-9,.,few,TRBJ1-1,TGTGCCAGCAGCATCGTAGGTGAAGCTTTCTTT,CASSIVGEAFF
TRBV18,.,.,TRBJ2-7,TGTGCCAGCTCACCCACGGGCAGCCCATCCTACGAGCAGTACTTC,CASSPTGSPSYEQYF
TRBV11-2,.,.,TRBJ1-5,TGTGCCAGCAGCTTAGAAGGTGGGTCTTGGCAGCCCCAGCATTTT,CASSLEGGSWQPQHF
TRBV7-2,.,.,TRBJ2-5,TGTGCCAGCAGCCGTTCTCAAGGCGGGGCTCAAGAGACCCAGTACTTC,CASSRSQGGAQETQYF
TRBV6-5,TRBD2,.,TRBJ2-1,TGTGCCAGCAGTTACAACTTAGCGGGGGGGATGTATAATGAGCAGTTCTTC,CASSYNLAGGMYNEQFF
TRBV5-1,.,.,TRBJ2-3,TGCGCCAGCAACATCGGGTGGACAGATACGCAGTATTTT,CASNIGWTDTQYF
TRBV24-1,.,few,TRBJ2-5,TGTGCCACCAGTGATTCGAAAGAGACCCAGTACTTC,CATSDSKETQYF
TRBV7-9,.,few,TRBJ1-6,TGTGCCAGCAGCTGGGGAGCTAATTCACCCCTCCACTTT,CASSWGANSPLHF
TRBV3-1,.,once,TRBJ1-2,TGTGCCACCTGCCCCGGGGCCAGGCCCCATACTGGCTACACCTTC,CATCPGARPHTGYTF
TRBV24-1,.,.,TRBJ2-1,TGTGCCACTTCGAACTACAATGAGCAGTTCTTC,CATSNYNEQFF
TRBV5-5,.,few,TRBJ1-5,TGTGCCAGCAGCTTGATGTGGGATCAGCCCCAGCATTTT,CASSLMWDQPQHF
TRBV7-9,TRBD1,few,TRBJ1-1,TGTGCCAGCAGCCAATTCCGGACAGGGGTCACTGAAGCTTTCTTT,CASSQFRTGVTEAFF
TRBV18,.,few,TRBJ1-2,TGTGCCAGCTCACCCGATGTACGGTATGGCTACACCTTC,CASSPDVRYGYTF
TRBV24-1,.,few,TRBJ1-5,TGTGCCACCAGTGATCCCGGGACAACGAAGCATTTT,CATSDPGTTKHF
TRBV11-1,.,few,TRBJ2-2,TGTGCCAGCAGCTTAGTTGTAGGGGAGCTGTTTTTT,CASSLVVGELFF
TRBV10-3,.,few,TRBJ1-2,TGTGCCATCAGTGAGCCTAATGGTGGGGGCGGCTACACCTTC,CAISEPNGGGGYTF
TRBV18,.,many,TRBJ2-1,TGTGCCAGCTCACCACCGGCTCCAGGGGAGGTTGGTGAGCAGTTCTTC,CASSPPAPGEVGEQFF
TRBV12-3/TRBV12-4,TRBD1,.,TRBJ1-1,TGTGCCAGCAGTACCTTGACAGGGAGAGTCACTGAAGCTTTCTTT,CASSTLTGRVTEAFF
TRBV4-1,.,few,TRBJ1-1,TGCGCCAGCAGCCAAGCATTTGGGGTGAACACTGAAGCTTTCTTT,CASSQAFGVNTEAFF
TRBV5-6,TRBD2,many,TRBJ2-3,TGTGCCAGCAGCTTGCTAACTAGCGGCACAGATACGCAGTATTTT,CASSLLTSGTDTQYF
TRBV4-3,.,.,TRBJ1-6,TGCGCCAGCAGCCAAGAGCGGGGAAGTAATTCACCCCTCCACTTT,CASSQERGSNSPLHF
TRBV18,TRBD1,.,TRBJ2-7,TGTGCCAGCTCCCGGGACAGGGTTTCCTACGAGCAGTACTTC,CASSRDRVSYEQYF
TRBV7-2,.,.,TRBJ2-7,TGTGCCAGCAGCTCTTCCGGGCCCACCTACGAGCAGTACTTC,CASSSSGPTYEQYF
TRBV7-9,.,.,TRBJ1-2,TGTGCCAGCAGCGCACGGCGCACAACACCAAACTATGGCTACACCTTC,CASSARRTTPNYGYTF
TRBV2,.,few,TRBJ1-2,TGTGCCAGCAGTGACGAGGGAGGCAGTGGCTACACCTTC,CASSDEGGSGYTF
TRBV7-6,.,.,TRBJ2-7,TGTGCCAGCAGCTCGAGTGCGGTCGAGCAGTACTTC,CASSSSAVEQYF
TRBV5-6,.,few,TRBJ1-4,TGTGCCAGCAGCTTTGGCAGCAATGAAAAACTGTTTTTT,CASSFGSNEKLFF
TRBV5-1,.,.,TRBJ2-7,TGCGCCAGCAGCTTTAACAGGGCGAGGGAGCAGTACTTC,CASSFNRAREQYF
TRBV5-6,TRBD1,few,TRBJ1-2,TGTGCCAGCAGCTTGCCGGGACAGGCCTTAGTTTATGGCTACACCTTC,CASSLPGQALVYGYTF
TRBV5-1,TRBD1,medium-sized,TRBJ2-2,TGCGCCAGCAGCTTCCGGACAGGGGCGACTGGGGAGCTGTTTTTT,CASSFRTGATGELFF
TRBV4-2,.,.,TRBJ1-4,TGTGCCAGCAGCCAAGAGACAGGAAGGGAAAAACTGTTTTTT,CASSQETGREKLFF
TRBV7-2,TRBD1,few,TRBJ1-2,TGTGCCAGCAGCCCTCCGGGACAGGGGGCGTTCGGCTACACCTTC,CASSPPGQGAFGYTF
TRBV5-1,TRBD1,few,TRBJ1-1,TGCGCCAGCAGCCCGGGGACAGGGGGCGCGAACACTGAAGCTTTCTTT,CASSPGTGGANTEAFF
TRBV29-1,.,many,TRBJ1-2,TGCAGCGCATCACCCGGTGGCTACACCTTC,CSASPGGYTF
TRBV28,.,few,TRBJ2-1,TGTGCCAGCAGTTTGGGGGAGTTCTACAATGAGCAGTTCTTC,CASSLGEFYNEQFF
TRBV18,.,few,TRBJ2-7,TGTGCCAGCTCAAAGGATGGAGTCCTATCCTACGAGCAGTACTTC,CASSKDGVLSYEQYF
TRBV7-2,TRBD1,once,TRBJ1-6,TGTGCCAGCAGCGCGGGACAGGGAAATAATTCACCCCTCCACTTT,CASSAGQGNNSPLHF
TRBV5-5,.,.,TRBJ1-2,TGTGCCAGCAGCCCGGGGGGAGTCCCCTATGGCTACACCTTC,CASSPGGVPYGYTF
TRBV4-3,.,.,TRBJ1-1,TGCGCCAGCAGCCAAGGGGCCGGGGCGTCAAACACTGAAGCTTTCTTT,CASSQGAGASNTEAFF
TRBV7-3,.,.,TRBJ2-3,TGTGCCAGCAGCCAAACGGCTCAAGATACGCAGTATTTT,CASSQTAQDTQYF
TRBV19,TRBD2,once,TRBJ2-3,TGTGCCAGTAGTATAGATCAGCGGGGGGAATACACAGATACGCAGTATTTT,CASSIDQRGEYTDTQYF
TRBV5-1,.,.,TRBJ1-1,TGCGCCAGCACGGAGGTCCCGGGGAAGGAAGCTTTCTTT,CASTEVPGKEAFF
TRBV7-2,.,many,TRBJ1-3,TGTGCCAGCAGCTTAGGGGGGGGTGCCCTTGGAAACACCATATATTTT,CASSLGGGALGNTIYF
TRBV6-5,.,many,TRBJ1-6,TGTGCCAGCAGTTTTAAGGTCAGAAGGAATTCACCCCTCCACTTT,CASSFKVRRNSPLHF
TRBV12-3/TRBV12-4,.,.,TRBJ2-3,TGTGCCAGCAGCCATCCCGAAGATACGCAGTATTTT,CASSHPEDTQYF